This entry concerns a single T cell receptor beta chain. The antigen remains unidentified. This record belongs to a study of T cells in Graves' hyperthyroidism and ophthalmopathy. Graves' hyperthyroidism without ophthalmopathy progression within 18 months was termed stable. Hyperthyroidism, newly diagnosed and lasting under 2 months, affected patients aged 18 to 65. PBMCs were obtained from 10 ml fresh peripheral blood. The source material, RNA transcripts, was used to amplify TCR beta CDR3 regions. TCR CDR3 regions were first amplified by RT-PCR with HTBI primers. A single record per CDR3 protein comes from TCRdb applying MiXCR to the multiplex PCR reads. The sample carries about 400,000 distinct CDR3 sequences, under 15% recorded once. Findings and caveats of the study: The model predicted ophthalmopathy a median around 6.5 months before onset.

This CDR3 comprises 16 residues. Trimming removed 0 bases at V and 1 base at J, with 13 bases between. The germline gives CDR1 SGHRS, CDR2 YFSETQ. V usage is TRBV5-1 and J usage is TRBJ2-5; D might be TRBD1 or TRBD2, each matching 5 bases. This TCR derives from a woman aged 30 to 39 with Graves' hyperthyroidism. Sequenced input: blood. The CDR3 reads CASSLVVGTSQETQYF. CDR3 DNA sequence: TGCGCCAGCAGCTTGGTGGTTGGGACGTCCCAAGAGACCCAGTACTTC. Looking up the rest from reference TRBV5-1 and TRBJ2-5 gives the full variable domain: KAGVTQTPRYLIKTRGQQVTLSCSPISGHRSVSWYQQTPGQGLQFLFEYFSETQRNKGNFPGRFSGRQFSNSRSEMNVSTLELGDSALYLCASSLVVGTSQETQYFGPGTRLLVL.